This record looks at one T cell receptor (beta chain) sequence and its context. Generated by immunoSEQ multiplex PCR, the TCRdb table keeps only in-frame clones and is missing some. The table records about half a million clones, 79% of them present only once. This sample is part of a study of shared clonotypes between healthy human individuals. The source is a woman aged 40 to 50 in good health. Some clones in this sample may be carry-over from other donors' samples. Sequencing was performed on PBMCs.

The CDR3 DNA follows: TGTGCCAGCAGCGTAGGGAACAATCAGCCCCAGCATTTT. This sequence encodes CASSVGNNQPQHF. The chain combines TRBV9 with TRBJ1-5; D not resolved. Germline lookup yields CDR1 SGDLS and CDR2 YYNGEE. The CDR3 has 13 amino acids. Trimming pared 0 bases from V and 3 bases from J, leaving 4 bases between.